This entry lists 21 T cell receptor beta chains sequenced from one sample in a study of blood T cell repertoires in COVID-19. Generated by immunoSEQ multiplex PCR, the TCRdb table keeps only in-frame clones and is missing some. The profile covers approximately 57,000 clones, with around 82% appearing a single time and more than 8% taken by the ten largest. Sample: peripheral blood. The source is an elderly woman with acute or convalescent COVID-19.

This clone was detected once. The chain has TRBV3-1 (or the pseudogene TRBV3-2) and TRBJ1-4, with 8 bases fitting TRBD1. The V gene end was trimmed by 4 bases and the J gene end by 0 bases; junction bases not matched to a gene: 4. Germline CDR1 and CDR2: LGHDT and YNNKEL (reference sequence). CDR3 length: 16 residues. CDR3 region: CASSRQGRTTNEKLFF. DNA of the CDR3: TGTGCCAGCAGCCGACAGGGGCGGACAACTAATGAAAAACTGTTTTTT.

This chain joins TRBV11-2 and TRBJ2-7; TRBD2 matches at 14 bases. With 3 bases clipped from V and 1 base from J, the junction kept 5 bases outside the gene matches. Germline V gene sequence: CDR1 SGHAT, CDR2 FQNNGV. This CDR3 region has 17 residues. This CDR3 reads CASSFTGLAGGSYEQYF. The CDR3 DNA reads TGTGCCAGCAGCTTTACCGGACTAGCGGGAGGTTCCTACGAGCAGTACTTC. Full variable domain (missing parts from reference TRBV11-2 and TRBJ2-7): EAGVAQSPRYKIIEKRQSVAFWCNPISGHATLYWYQQILGQGPKLLIQFQNNGVVDDSQLPKDRFSAERLKGVDSTLKIQPAKLEDSAVYLCASSFTGLAGGSYEQYFGPGTRLTVT.

The chain links TRBV19 to TRBJ1-1; TRBD1 aligns across 7 bases. Germline values: CDR1 LNHDA, CDR2 SQIVND (reference sequence). The V segment lost 5 bases and the J segment 4 bases; nucleotides outside the gene matches: 10. The length of the CDR3 is 15 residues. The CDR3 reads CASSPYPDRPTEAFF. The CDR3 DNA is TGTGCCAGTAGTCCCTACCCGGACAGGCCCACTGAAGCTTTCTTT.

The gene calls are TRBV5-1 and TRBJ1-2; D may be TRBD1 (5 bases). The V end was cut by 4 bases, the J end by 4 bases, with 17 bases between. The CDR3 runs to 15 residues. The germline V gene encodes CDR1 SGHRS and CDR2 YFSETQ. The CDR3 reads CASSPWTPSPYGYTF. Written as DNA, the CDR3 is TGCGCCAGCAGCCCGTGGACACCTTCCCCCTATGGCTACACCTTC.

This clone was seen only once. The chain recombines TRBV27 with TRBJ2-7; 7 bases fit TRBD2. This CDR3 comprises 14 residues. The V gene's germline CDR1 is MNHEY and CDR2 SMNVEV (reference sequence). With V trimmed by 2 bases and J by 3 bases, 4 bases remained unmatched. The CDR3 DNA reads as TGTGCCAGCAGTTTAATCGGGGGGATCTACGAGCAGTACTTC. Its translation: CASSLIGGIYEQYF.

The rearrangement links TRBV21-1 to TRBJ1-2; the table names TRBD1, a call not compared with the DNA. TRBV21-1 is marked as a pseudogene. The CDR3 runs 22 residues. The CDR3 DNA reads as TGTGCCAGCAGCAAAGAAGCAGGAAAACGTGAGACAGGAGGCCATTTTAACTATGGCTACACCTTC. This encodes CASSKEAGKRETGGHFNYGYTF.

This chain uses TRBV15 with TRBJ1-5; 11 positions agree with TRBD1. From germline, CDR1 is LNHNV and CDR2 YYDKDF (reference sequence). V lost 3 bases and J lost 6; bases outside the gene matches: 7. This CDR3 has 16 amino acids. CDR3 sequence reads: CATSRPDRGRIQPQHF. DNA of the CDR3: TGTGCCACCAGCAGGCCGGACAGGGGGCGGATTCAGCCCCAGCATTTT. The complete variable domain, with remaining parts taken from reference TRBV15 and TRBJ1-5, reads DAMVIQNPRYQVTQFGKPVTLSCSQTLNHNVMYWYQQKSSQAPKLLFHYYDKDFNNEADTPDNFQSRRPNTSFCFLDIRSPGLGDTAMYLCATSRPDRGRIQPQHFGDGTRLSIL.

The chain couples TRBV3-1 (or the pseudogene TRBV3-2) to TRBJ1-1; D uncertain. Germline V gene lookup returns CDR1 LGHDT and CDR2 YNNKEL (reference sequence). The CDR3 sequence is 14 residues long. The V and J ends lost 4 bases and 4 bases respectively, with 13 bases between them. In nucleotides, the CDR3 is TGTGCCAGCAGCCTGGGGAGAGCTACCACTGAAGCTTTCTTT. Translating it yields CASSLGRATTEAFF.

The V call is TRBV6-5, the J call TRBJ1-2, with TRBD1 identical over 7 bases. Germline V lookup: CDR1 MNHEY, CDR2 SVGAGI. This CDR3 comprises 14 residues. With V trimmed by 6 bases and J by 4 bases, 8 bases remained unmatched. CDR3 amino acids: CASRWGTDLYGYTF. CDR3 nucleotides: TGTGCCAGCAGATGGGGGACAGATCTCTATGGCTACACCTTC.

The genes are TRBV5-5 and TRBJ2-2; TRBD2 is a possible D gene (6 bases). The CDR3 consists of 16 residues. The germline CDR1 and CDR2 sequences are SGHKS and YYEKEE (reference sequence). Trimming shortened V by 2 bases and J by 0 bases, and 11 bases separated the two germline ends. The CDR3: CASSFRDSSNTGELFF. The DNA of the CDR3 is TGTGCCAGCAGCTTTAGGGACTCCTCGAACACCGGGGAGCTGTTTTTT.

This clone was counted once. V and J are TRBV6-5 and TRBJ1-1; tentative D call: TRBD1 (6 bases). V dropped 5 bases and J dropped 5 bases, with 18 bases sitting between them. This CDR3 is 15 amino acids long. Germline CDR1 MNHEY, CDR2 SVGAGI. The CDR3 loop is CASSPGKTGRTEAFF. DNA of the CDR3: TGTGCCAGCAGTCCCGGGAAAACAGGGAGAACTGAAGCTTTCTTT.

The rearrangement uses TRBV28 and TRBJ1-1, with D maybe TRBD1 (6 bases). CDR1 MDHEN and CDR2 SYDVKM come from the germline V gene. This CDR3 has 17 residues. V lost 5 bases and J 5 bases, leaving 24 bases between the germline ends. DNA of the CDR3: TGTGCCAGCAGTCCAGCTTCTCCTCAGGGGTGGGGTACTGAAGCTTTCTTT. It translates to CASSPASPQGWGTEAFF.

This chain joins TRBV30 and TRBJ2-7; 12 bases map to TRBD2. The CDR3 is 15 amino acids. Per the germline V gene, CDR1 is GTSNPN and CDR2 is SVGIG (reference sequence). The J segment lost 4 bases and the V segment lost 0 bases, leaving 4 bases of the junction unmatched. CDR3 nucleotides: TGTGCCTGGAGTGTACGTCTAGCGGGGGGGTACGAGCAGTACTTC. Residues: CAWSVRLAGGYEQYF.

This clone was detected a few times. The CDR3 spells CASSHRLAGDPYEQYF. The CDR3 coding sequence is TGTGCCAGCAGCCATCGACTAGCGGGGGACCCCTACGAGCAGTACTTC. This sequence joins TRBV3-1 (or the pseudogene TRBV3-2) and TRBJ2-7, with 12 nucleotides matching TRBD2. The CDR3 contains 16 residues. CDR1 is LGHDT and CDR2 is YNNKEL in the germline V gene (reference sequence). V shed 3 bases, J shed 2 bases, and the junction held 5 bases outside the gene matches.

This sequence joins TRBV7-2 and TRBJ1-1, with D possibly matching TRBD1 (5 bases). The CDR3 runs to 15 residues. Germline V gene data show CDR1 as SGHTA and CDR2 as FQGNSA. V dropped 1 base and J dropped 0 bases, with 9 bases sitting between them. This chain's CDR3 is CASSLGSGLNTEAFF. Here the CDR3 DNA reads TGTGCCAGCAGCTTAGGTTCAGGGTTGAACACTGAAGCTTTCTTT.

The chain's CDR3 is CASSLSGASNYGYTF. Written as DNA, the CDR3 is TGTGCCAGCAGTTTATCTGGGGCATCTAACTATGGCTACACCTTC. The chain carries TRBV28 and TRBJ1-2, with a possible D match to TRBD1 (5 bases). V lost 1 base and J 0 bases, leaving 9 bases between the germline ends. Per the germline V gene, CDR1 is MDHEN and CDR2 is SYDVKM. CDR3 size: 15 residues.

The count of this clone is one. The rearrangement links TRBV3-1 (or the pseudogene TRBV3-2) to TRBJ1-4, with D unclear. The CDR3 sequence is 15 residues long. CDR1 LGHDT and CDR2 YNNKEL come from the germline V gene (reference sequence). V dropped 7 bases and J dropped 8 bases, with 20 bases sitting between them. In DNA form, the CDR3 reads TGTGCCAGCACTAACTCCGGAGGGTTCAACGAAAAACTGTTTTTT. Translation: CASTNSGGFNEKLFF.

V and J are TRBV18 and TRBJ2-5, with a weak D call TRBD2 (5 bases). Germline CDR1 is KGHSH and CDR2 is LQKENI. There are 16 residues in the CDR3. V lost 2 bases to trimming and J lost 0 bases, with 13 bases between them. The CDR3 DNA sequence: TGTGCCAGCTCACCAAGGGAACGAGGGTACCAAGAGACCCAGTACTTC. This sequence encodes CASSPRERGYQETQYF.

The chain joins TRBV28 to TRBJ2-7, with D possibly TRBD2 on 7 matching bases. The germline gives CDR1 MDHEN, CDR2 SYDVKM. This CDR3 comprises 14 residues. Trimming cost V 6 bases and J 3 bases, with 15 bases left between them. CDR3 sequence reads: CASSLGGPNYEQYF. For the CDR3, the DNA is TGTGCCAGCAGCTTGGGGGGGCCCAACTACGAGCAGTACTTC.

The chain combines TRBV11-2 with TRBJ2-7; 10 bases are shared with TRBD2. Looked up from germline, CDR1 is SGHAT and CDR2 is FQNNGV. V shed 5 bases, J shed 7 bases, and the junction held 17 bases outside the gene matches. The CDR3 runs to 17 residues. The chain's CDR3 is CASSIALSSGGRGEQYF. The CDR3 DNA is TGTGCCAGCAGCATAGCCCTATCTAGCGGGGGACGGGGGGAGCAGTACTTC. Using reference TRBV11-2 and TRBJ2-7 for the parts outside the CDR3, the full variable domain is EAGVAQSPRYKIIEKRQSVAFWCNPISGHATLYWYQQILGQGPKLLIQFQNNGVVDDSQLPKDRFSAERLKGVDSTLKIQPAKLEDSAVYLCASSIALSSGGRGEQYFGPGTRLTVT.

The chain uses TRBV6-1 and TRBJ2-1; 9 positions match TRBD2. V was clipped by 4 bases and J by 4 bases; unmatched bases: 8. The germline CDR1 and CDR2 sequences are MNHNS and SASEGT. The length of the CDR3 is 16 residues. The DNA for the CDR3 is TGTGCCAGCAGTGCGACTAGCGGAGGTTTTTACAATGAGCAGTTCTTC. Its translation is CASSATSGGFYNEQFF.